This entry features one T cell receptor beta chain sequence. This sample is drawn from a study of shared clonotypes between healthy human individuals. Study summary: The study used three CD4 naive, three CD4 memory, two CD8 naive and one CD8 memory plate per donor.

The germline V and J ends were trimmed by 2 bases and 8 bases, with 9 bases remaining between them. CDR1 is MDHEN, CDR2 SYDVKM, per germline. The CDR3 runs to 12 residues. Using immunoSEQ multiplex PCR, the repertoire was profiled, and TCRdb retains in-frame clones only, with some absent. The table includes over 2,000,000 clones, 80% to 95% detected once. Terminally differentiated effector memory CD45RA+ cells were excluded from the naive CD8 cells, which were CD45RO-negative and positively selected for CCR7. The chain uses TRBV28 and TRBJ1-2, with D hard to call. The sequencing input was naive CD8+ T cells from PBMCs. This TCR came from a man between 18 and 29 years old in good health. Some clones in this sample may be carry-over from other donors' samples. The CDR3 nucleotides are TGTGCCAGCAGTTTAGACCTACACGGCTACACCTTC. This sequence encodes CASSLDLHGYTF.